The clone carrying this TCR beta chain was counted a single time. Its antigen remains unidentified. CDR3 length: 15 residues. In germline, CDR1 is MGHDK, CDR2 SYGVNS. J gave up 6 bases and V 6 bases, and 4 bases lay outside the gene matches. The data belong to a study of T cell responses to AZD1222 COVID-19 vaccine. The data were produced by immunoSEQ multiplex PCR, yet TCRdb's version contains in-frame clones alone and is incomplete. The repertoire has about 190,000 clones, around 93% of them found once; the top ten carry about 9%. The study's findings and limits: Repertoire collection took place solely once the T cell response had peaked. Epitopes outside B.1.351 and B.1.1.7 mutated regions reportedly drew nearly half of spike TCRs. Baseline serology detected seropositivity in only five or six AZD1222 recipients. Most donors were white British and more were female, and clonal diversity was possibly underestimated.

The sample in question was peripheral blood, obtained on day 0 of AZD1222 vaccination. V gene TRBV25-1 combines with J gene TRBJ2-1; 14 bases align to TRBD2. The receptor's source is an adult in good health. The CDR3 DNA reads TGTGCCAGCAGCAGGGGACTAGCGGGAGCCAATGAGCAGTTCTTC. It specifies CASSRGLAGANEQFF.